These T cell receptor beta chains were read from a single sample in a study of control samples from healthy donors and cancer patients. Sequencing was performed with immunoSEQ multiplex PCR; in TCRdb, only in-frame clones are kept and a portion is missing. The table has 45,000 to 60,000 clones, around 94% seen once. The sample consisted of blood. The source is a man aged 25-45 years in good health. The CDR3 runs from the conserved cysteine through the conserved F or W. A D gene is named only where the DNA matches it firmly. Clone size is not always given. Where it is, it says once, few, many or a class for expanded clones.

J gene: TRBJ2-7
clone size: .
V gene: TRBV7-2
D gene: .
CDR3 protein: CASSSKGNEQYF
CDR3 DNA: TGTGCCAGCAGTTCCAAAGGGAACGAGCAGTACTTC

J gene: TRBJ2-3
clone size: .
V gene: TRBV6-5
D gene: .
CDR3 protein: CASSLTASTDTQYF
CDR3 DNA: TGTGCCAGCAGTTTGACAGCTAGCACAGATACGCAGTATTTT

J gene: TRBJ1-2
clone size: .
V gene: TRBV2
D gene: .
CDR3 protein: CASRGTNYGYTF
CDR3 DNA: TGTGCCAGCAGGGGCACTAACTATGGCTACACCTTC

J gene: TRBJ1-5
clone size: .
V gene: TRBV19
D gene: .
CDR3 protein: CASTPRGELEVSNQPQHF
CDR3 DNA: TGTGCCAGTACCCCCCGCGGGGAGCTGGAAGTTAGCAATCAGCCCCAGCATTTT

J gene: TRBJ2-1
clone size: .
V gene: TRBV5-1
D gene: .
CDR3 protein: CASSLQVPEYEQFF
CDR3 DNA: TGCGCCAGCAGCTTGCAGGTACCGGAGTATGAGCAGTTCTTC

J gene: TRBJ1-6
clone size: .
V gene: TRBV5-4
D gene: .
CDR3 protein: CASSSQGRDSPLHF
CDR3 DNA: TGTGCCAGCAGCTCCCAGGGGAGGGATTCACCCCTCCACTTT

J gene: TRBJ1-2
clone size: .
V gene: TRBV24-1
D gene: TRBD1
CDR3 protein: CATRKGQGHGYAF
CDR3 DNA: TGTGCCACCAGGAAAGGACAGGGTCATGGCTACGCCTTC

J gene: TRBJ2-1
clone size: .
V gene: TRBV5-5
D gene: TRBD1
CDR3 protein: CASSPEAGTGYNEQFF
CDR3 DNA: TGTGCCAGCAGCCCCGAGGCCGGGACAGGGTACAATGAGCAGTTCTTC

J gene: TRBJ2-5
clone size: .
V gene: TRBV7-2
D gene: .
CDR3 protein: CASSSDPQETQYF
CDR3 DNA: TGTGCCAGCAGCTCGGACCCTCAAGAGACCCAGTACTTC

J gene: TRBJ2-4
clone size: .
V gene: TRBV6-2/TRBV6-3
D gene: .
CDR3 protein: CASSSPPERVNIQYF
CDR3 DNA: TGTGCCAGCAGCTCCCCGCCCGAGAGGGTAAACATTCAGTACTTC

J gene: TRBJ1-5
clone size: .
V gene: TRBV6-2/TRBV6-3
D gene: TRBD1
CDR3 protein: CASSTRDRAGNQPQHF
CDR3 DNA: TGTGCCAGCAGTACAAGGGACAGGGCAGGCAATCAGCCCCAGCATTTT

J gene: TRBJ1-2
clone size: .
V gene: TRBV19
D gene: .
CDR3 protein: CASSIDSANYGYTF
CDR3 DNA: TGTGCCAGTAGTATAGACAGCGCTAACTATGGCTACACCTTC

J gene: TRBJ1-5
clone size: .
V gene: TRBV7-8
D gene: .
CDR3 protein: CASSLGRTNQPQHF
CDR3 DNA: TGTGCCAGCAGCTTAGGACGGACCAATCAGCCCCAGCATTTT

J gene: TRBJ2-1
clone size: .
V gene: TRBV7-2
D gene: TRBD2
CDR3 protein: CASSWTSGEAVNEQFF
CDR3 DNA: TGTGCCAGCAGCTGGACTAGCGGGGAGGCGGTCAATGAGCAGTTCTTC

J gene: TRBJ1-3
clone size: .
V gene: TRBV18
D gene: TRBD1
CDR3 protein: CASSPPGQEISGNTIYF
CDR3 DNA: TGTGCCAGCTCACCCCCGGGACAGGAAATCTCTGGAAACACCATATATTTT

J gene: TRBJ1-1
clone size: .
V gene: TRBV5-5
D gene: .
CDR3 protein: CASSTGSWGTEAFF
CDR3 DNA: TGTGCCAGCAGCACGGGATCCTGGGGCACTGAAGCTTTCTTT

J gene: TRBJ2-3
clone size: once
V gene: TRBV19
D gene: .
CDR3 protein: CASSEGVGGRTQYF
CDR3 DNA: TGTGCCAGTAGTGAGGGGGTCGGGGGAAGGACGCAGTATTTT

J gene: TRBJ2-5
clone size: .
V gene: TRBV9
D gene: .
CDR3 protein: CASSNMVGETQYF
CDR3 DNA: TGTGCCAGCAGCAATATGGTGGGAGAGACCCAGTACTTC

J gene: TRBJ1-2
clone size: .
V gene: TRBV27
D gene: .
CDR3 protein: CASSLWGDYGYTF
CDR3 DNA: TGTGCCAGCAGTTTATGGGGTGACTATGGCTACACCTTC

J gene: TRBJ2-5
clone size: .
V gene: TRBV5-1
D gene: TRBD2
CDR3 protein: CASSLGAGAQETQYF
CDR3 DNA: TGCGCCAGCAGCTTGGGAGCGGGGGCACAAGAGACCCAGTACTTC

J gene: TRBJ2-1
clone size: .
V gene: TRBV27
D gene: .
CDR3 protein: CASSLWSGRNEQFF
CDR3 DNA: TGTGCCAGCAGTTTATGGTCAGGGCGAAATGAGCAGTTCTTC

J gene: TRBJ1-5
clone size: .
V gene: TRBV6-1
D gene: .
CDR3 protein: CASSEIGDQPQHF
CDR3 DNA: TGTGCCAGCAGTGAAATAGGAGATCAGCCCCAGCATTTT